This T cell receptor (beta chain) is from a study of identical twins. From the 5' RACE reads, TCRdb called clonotypes with MiXCR, one entry per CDR3 protein. The sample lists roughly 280,000 distinct CDR3 sequences, 8.5% to 9.5% occurring once. In addition, the sample was reused for a study of yellow fever vaccine responses in identical twins.

Material for sequencing was CD8+ T cells sorted from blood. This receptor was taken from a woman aged 18-29 years in good health.

CDR3 in amino acids: CASSQALQPYEQYF. The CDR3, as DNA: TGTGCCAGCAGCCAAGCCCTGCAGCCCTACGAGCAGTACTTC. The rearrangement uses TRBV14 and TRBJ2-7; D remains ambiguous. Trimming shortened V by 1 base and J by 2 bases, and 9 bases separated the two germline ends. Germline assignment: CDR1 SGHDN and CDR2 FVKESK. This CDR3 region has 14 residues.